This TCR beta chain was identified during a study of T cell responses to AZD1222 COVID-19 vaccine. Notes on the study in general: The study found vaccine-associated CD4 TCRs spanning spike, dominant at 160-218 and 743-854. Reports say nearly half of spike-specific TCRs go after unmutated variant regions. Females made up more of the donors, who were largely white British, and clonal diversity may have come out too low.

With respect to this clone: Its antigen is not identified.

The method was immunoSEQ multiplex PCR; TCRdb's version includes in-frame clones alone and lacks a portion of them. The sample lists 100,000 to 150,000 clones; about 88% were seen once. Analysis merged second doses at about 4 or about 12 weeks. V shed 3 bases and J shed 5 bases, with 22 bases lying between them. Germline V lookup: CDR1 SGHDN, CDR2 FVKESK. CDR3 length: 17 amino acids. The sample here was peripheral blood, taken 28 days after the second AZD1222 dose. This TCR came from an adult who received the AZD1222 COVID-19 vaccine. This rearrangement joins TRBV14 to TRBJ1-1; D unresolved. The CDR3 DNA reads TGTGCCAGCAGCCATACGAACCTGGGCCCCTTGGGGACTGAAGCTTTCTTT. Encoded protein: CASSHTNLGPLGTEAFF.